The next 29 T cell receptor beta chains were all read from a single sample in a study of cytomegalovirus exposure and HLA in healthy donors (TCRdb year 2017). The library was built by means of the immunoSEQ multiplex PCR assay. For the multiplex PCR, a mixture combining 60 forward primers for TCR Vbeta segments and 13 reverse primers for TCR Jbeta segments was used. Entries here come from immuneACCESS through TCRdb and include only in-frame sequences with V and J called. Some clones fail to appear in such tables; in the studies checked, an unresolved V gene covers under half of the shortfall, and the cause of the remainder is unknown. This sample's table carries tens of thousands of clones. The leading ten clones occupy 15% to 19% of the sample. Material for sequencing was PBMCs. The receptor set was obtained from a man over 45 in good health and CMV-seropositive.

The genes are TRBV7-2 and TRBJ2-1, with TRBD2 matching over 9 bases. V lost 5 bases and J lost 15; bases outside the gene matches: 8. Germline V CDR1 and CDR2: SGHTA, FQGNSA. CDR3 length equals 12 residues. The chain's CDR3 is CASSQFGTSRFF. The CDR3 DNA follows: TGTGCCAGCAGCCAATTCGGGACTAGCAGGTTCTTC.

The chain employs TRBV19 and TRBJ1-2; TRBD1 matches 7 bases. Germline CDR1 reads LNHDA; CDR2 reads SQIVND (reference sequence). The CDR3 sequence is 14 residues long. V shed 5 bases and J 5 bases; nucleotides not matched to a gene: 8. The CDR3 nucleotides are TGTGCCAGTAGTGGGCAGGGGGTAGCTTATGGCTACACCTTC. This gives the protein CASSGQGVAYGYTF.

The chain employs TRBV27 and TRBJ2-7; TRBD2 might be the D (6 bases). The CDR3 covers 16 residues. Germline-derived CDR1 and CDR2 are MNHEY and SMNVEV (reference sequence). The V end was cut by 2 bases, the J end by 2 bases, with 16 bases between. CDR3 sequence (DNA): TGTGCCAGCAGTTTAAGCTTCGGGACTCTTCCCTACGAGCAGTACTTC. The encoded protein is CASSLSFGTLPYEQYF.

The CDR3 loop is CASRPLSGGETQYF. As DNA, the CDR3 is TGTGCCAGCAGACCACTTAGCGGTGGAGAGACCCAGTACTTC. The J gene is TRBJ2-5, the V gene TRBV6-5; weak D call: TRBD2 (6 bases). Per the germline V gene, CDR1 is MNHEY and CDR2 is SVGAGI. Trimming shortened V by 6 bases and J by 4 bases, and 15 bases separated the two germline ends. This CDR3 has 14 amino acids.

The V call is TRBV29-1, the J call TRBJ2-3, with unresolved D. This CDR3 is 13 amino acids long. Deletions cut 6 bases from V and 6 bases from J, with 16 bases between. Germline V gene lookup returns CDR1 SQVTM and CDR2 ANQGSEA. For the CDR3, the DNA is TGCAGCGTCGTCCACAGTAGTTGGGATACGCAGTATTTT. This codes for CSVVHSSWDTQYF.

In DNA, the CDR3 is TGTGCCAGCCTGCGGAACACTGAAGCTTTCTTT. Its protein is CASLRNTEAFF. The rearrangement uses TRBV4-2 and TRBJ1-1; no clear D gene. Germline CDR1 is LGHNA and CDR2 is YNFKEQ. CDR3 length equals 11 residues. Trimming cost V 8 bases and J 1 base, with 5 bases left between them.

This chain links TRBV9 with TRBJ2-7; TRBD1 matches at 7 bases. CDR1 is SGDLS, CDR2 YYNGEE, per germline. Trimming cost V 7 bases and J 0 bases; bases outside gene matches: 7. The CDR3 runs 14 residues. The CDR3 nucleotides are TGTGCCAGCTCCAGGGACAGTGGCTCCTACGAGCAGTACTTC. This encodes CASSRDSGSYEQYF. The full variable domain, rest sourced from reference TRBV9 and TRBJ2-7, is DSGVTQTPKHLITATGQRVTLRCSPRSGDLSVYWYQQSLDQGLQFLIQYYNGEERAKGNILERFSAQQFPDLHSELNLSSLELGDSALYFCASSRDSGSYEQYFGPGTRLTVT.

The gene calls are TRBV29-1 and TRBJ2-3; the D gene is possibly TRBD2 (5 bases). The germline V and J ends were trimmed by 5 bases and 0 bases, with 18 bases remaining between them. Germline V gene data show CDR1 as SQVTM and CDR2 as ANQGSEA. The CDR3 runs to 16 residues. Here the CDR3 reads CSVSKVRSDSTDTQYF. CDR3 nucleotide sequence: TGCAGCGTTTCTAAGGTTCGTAGCGACAGCACAGATACGCAGTATTTT.

J is TRBJ2-1 and V is TRBV4-1; 12 bases match TRBD2. V lost 4 bases and J lost 3; bases outside the gene matches: 4. The CDR3 runs to 16 residues. Germline assignment: CDR1 MGHRA and CDR2 YSYEKL. The CDR3 sequence: CASSRLAGALYNEQFF. The DNA for the CDR3 is TGCGCCAGCAGCCGACTAGCGGGAGCCCTCTACAATGAGCAGTTCTTC.

The V call is TRBV30, the J call TRBJ2-2; perhaps TRBD2 as D (6 bases). The V gene's germline CDR1 is GTSNPN and CDR2 SVGIG (reference sequence). The germline V and J ends were trimmed by 2 bases and 5 bases, with 18 bases remaining between them. This CDR3 region has 16 residues. The CDR3 nucleotides read TGTGCCTGGAGTCTTCCGGTGAGGGCGGGGACCGGGGAGCTGTTTTTT. Translation: CAWSLPVRAGTGELFF.

This chain joins TRBV4-2 and TRBJ2-5, with 8 bases lining up with TRBD2. J lost 3 bases, V lost 5 bases, and 11 bases had no gene match. The CDR3 sequence is 16 residues long. Germline CDR1 is LGHNA and CDR2 is YNFKEQ. CDR3 nucleotides: TGTGCCAGCAGCTTGAACTCCGGGACTAGAGAAGAGACCCAGTACTTC. Translated: CASSLNSGTREETQYF.

The gene calls are TRBV30 and TRBJ1-3; D is possibly TRBD1 (6 bases). The V end was cut by 1 base, the J end by 0 bases, with 16 bases between. The CDR3 sequence is 17 residues long. Germline lookup yields CDR1 GTSNPN and CDR2 SVGIG (reference sequence). The DNA for the CDR3 is TGTGCCTGGAGTGCCTTTTCCGGGACAAACTCTGGAAACACCATATATTTT. This translates into CAWSAFSGTNSGNTIYF.

The chain has TRBV6-5 and TRBJ1-1, with D maybe TRBD1 (6 bases). The germline gives CDR1 MNHEY, CDR2 SVGAGI. CDR3 length: 15 amino acids. Trimming stripped 2 bases from V and 1 base from J, with 11 bases between. CDR3 region: CASSYALQGNTEAFF. Written as DNA, the CDR3 is TGTGCCAGCAGTTACGCGCTACAGGGGAACACTGAAGCTTTCTTT.

V and J are TRBV5-4 and TRBJ2-2; possible D gene TRBD1, 6 bases. Germline V gene sequence: CDR1 SGHNT, CDR2 YYREEE (reference sequence). V was trimmed by 0 bases and J by 4 bases, leaving 16 bases between them. The CDR3 has 17 residues. The CDR3 sequence: CASSLVVDSLGTGELFF. In DNA form, the CDR3 reads TGTGCCAGCAGCTTGGTGGTGGACAGCTTGGGCACCGGGGAGCTGTTTTTT.

The chain recombines TRBV2 with TRBJ1-2; D might be TRBD1 (5 bases). There are 12 residues in the CDR3. With 7 bases removed from V and 6 bases from J, the gap between germline ends came to 12 bases. Germline V lookup: CDR1 SNHLY, CDR2 FYNNEI. CDR3 region: CASIRGGNGYTF. CDR3 DNA sequence: TGTGCCAGCATCCGGGGGGGAAATGGCTACACCTTC.

The CDR3 region is CASSLAGQGATNYGYTF. In nucleotides, the CDR3 is TGTGCCAGCAGCTTAGCGGGACAGGGGGCAACCAACTATGGCTACACCTTC. The gene calls are TRBV11-3 and TRBJ1-2; 12 nucleotides agree with TRBD1. The CDR3 sequence is 17 residues long. V was pared by 1 base and J by 2 bases, with 5 bases of the junction left unmatched. From germline, CDR1 is SGHNT and CDR2 YENEEA.

The chain uses TRBV4-3 and TRBJ2-1, with 7 bases that match TRBD2. The trim removed 1 base at V and 3 bases at J, leaving 0 bases unmatched. The CDR3 is 14 amino acids. CDR1 and CDR2 (germline): LGHNA, YSLEER. CDR3 in DNA: TGCGCCAGCAGCCAAGGGACTAGCTACAATGAGCAGTTCTTC. Its protein is CASSQGTSYNEQFF.

The chain couples TRBV6-1 to TRBJ2-5; 9 nucleotides match TRBD1. The ends lost 6 bases at V and 3 bases at J; junction bases unmatched: 8. The length of the CDR3 is 15 residues. Germline V lookup: CDR1 MNHNS, CDR2 SASEGT. This CDR3 is CASSRDRAPEETQYF. CDR3 nucleotides: TGTGCCAGCAGCCGGGACAGGGCCCCCGAAGAGACCCAGTACTTC.

The rearrangement links TRBV2 to TRBJ2-5; possibly TRBD2 for D (5 bases). V was clipped by 4 bases and J by 6 bases, with 15 bases between them. Germline CDR1 SNHLY, CDR2 FYNNEI. CDR3 length: 14 residues. The DNA of the CDR3 is TGTGCCAGCAGTGCTTGGCTAGCTGGAAAGACCCAGTACTTC. It yields the protein CASSAWLAGKTQYF. The whole variable domain, filled in from reference TRBV2 and TRBJ2-5, reads EPEVTQTPSHQVTQMGQEVILRCVPISNHLYFYWYRQILGQKVEFLVSFYNNEISEKSEIFDDQFSVERPDGSNFTLKIRSTKLEDSAMYFCASSAWLAGKTQYFGPGTRLLVL.

The chain couples TRBV4-2 to TRBJ1-3; D is possibly TRBD1 (5 bases). The CDR3 covers 14 residues. Trimming took off 0 bases at V and 8 bases at J, with 11 bases between the two ends. CDR1 is LGHNA and CDR2 is YNFKEQ in the germline V gene. This chain's CDR3 is CASSQDGRADTIYF. The CDR3, as DNA: TGTGCCAGCAGCCAAGATGGCAGGGCGGACACCATATATTTT.

The chain combines TRBV6-1 with TRBJ2-3; TRBD2 matches at 12 bases. From germline, CDR1 is MNHNS and CDR2 SASEGT. The CDR3 totals 16 residues. J gave up 2 bases and V 4 bases, and 4 bases lay outside the gene matches. The CDR3 DNA follows: TGTGCCAGCAGTGCGCTAGCGGGAGGGAACACAGATACGCAGTATTTT. Residues: CASSALAGGNTDTQYF.

The J gene is TRBJ2-3, the V gene TRBV5-1; possible D gene TRBD2, 6 bases. Germline loops: CDR1 SGHRS, CDR2 YFSETQ. The germline V and J ends were trimmed by 5 bases and 3 bases, with 13 bases remaining between them. The length of the CDR3 is 14 residues. The CDR3: CASSSGVETDTQYF. DNA of the CDR3: TGCGCCAGCAGTTCGGGAGTAGAGACAGATACGCAGTATTTT. Filled out from reference TRBV5-1 and TRBJ2-3, the complete variable domain reads KAGVTQTPRYLIKTRGQQVTLSCSPISGHRSVSWYQQTPGQGLQFLFEYFSETQRNKGNFPGRFSGRQFSNSRSEMNVSTLELGDSALYLCASSSGVETDTQYFGPGTRLTVL.

CDR3 sequence (DNA): TGCAGCGTTGGGCGAACAGGAAGGGACACTGAAGCTTTCTTT. Encoded protein: CSVGRTGRDTEAFF. This chain links TRBV29-1 with TRBJ1-1, with D perhaps matching TRBD1 (5 bases). Germline V CDR1 and CDR2: SQVTM, ANQGSEA. The V end was cut by 4 bases, the J end by 3 bases, with 15 bases between. The CDR3 is made up of 14 amino acids.

This chain links TRBV18 with TRBJ2-1; D is perhaps TRBD2 (5 bases). CDR1 KGHSH and CDR2 LQKENI come from the germline V gene. Deletions cut 2 bases from V and 8 bases from J, with 13 bases between. CDR3 size: 14 residues. The chain's CDR3 is CASSPFFTSDEQFF. The CDR3 DNA reads as TGTGCCAGCTCACCATTTTTCACTAGTGATGAGCAGTTCTTC.

V usage is TRBV4-2 and J usage is TRBJ2-5, with TRBD1 matching over 7 bases. The CDR3 is made up of 15 amino acids. J gave up 4 bases and V 0 bases, and 5 bases lay outside the gene matches. Germline V gives CDR1 LGHNA, CDR2 YNFKEQ. CDR3 DNA sequence: TGTGCCAGCAGCCAAGAAGACAGGGCTGGAGAGACCCAGTACTTC. Its translation: CASSQEDRAGETQYF.

The chain couples TRBV11-2 to TRBJ2-7; possibly TRBD2 for D (6 bases). Germline values: CDR1 SGHAT, CDR2 FQNNGV. V was pared by 5 bases and J by 6 bases, with 11 bases between. The CDR3 loop spans 12 amino acids. CDR3 amino acids: CASSRLVGEQYF. The CDR3 nucleotides are TGTGCCAGCAGCAGACTAGTGGGCGAGCAGTACTTC.

The rearrangement uses TRBV13 and TRBJ2-7; 7 bases align to TRBD1. Per germline, CDR1 PRHDT and CDR2 FYEKMQ (reference sequence). CDR3 length equals 13 residues. V shed 4 bases and J 5 bases; nucleotides not matched to a gene: 5. Written as DNA, the CDR3 is TGTGCCAGCAGCTCCCGACAGGGTAACGAGCAGTACGTC. Translation gives CASSSRQGNEQYV.

This chain uses TRBV28 with TRBJ1-5, with D possibly TRBD1 on 6 matching bases. Between the trimmed V and J ends, which lost 2 bases and 3 bases, there was a span of 8 bases. Germline assignment: CDR1 MDHEN and CDR2 SYDVKM. This CDR3 comprises 14 residues. This CDR3 reads CASSLGQSNQPQHF. CDR3 DNA sequence: TGTGCCAGCAGTTTAGGACAGTCCAATCAGCCCCAGCATTTT.

The chain links TRBV4-3 to TRBJ2-1, with 10 bases fitting TRBD2. CDR1 is LGHNA, CDR2 YSLEER, per germline. This CDR3 region has 13 residues. Germline trimming cut 3 bases from V and 12 bases from J; bases unmatched to any gene: 5. CDR3: CASSQSGRARQFF. CDR3 in DNA: TGCGCCAGCAGCCAGAGCGGGAGGGCGAGGCAGTTCTTC.